This is a list of T cell receptor beta chains from one sample in a study of metastatic and nonmetastatic thyroid tumors. TCRdb reanalyzed the PCR reads with MiXCR. The table has about 16,000 clones, roughly 29% seen once. The sequencing sample was made of blood. The receptors were sampled from a female donor with papillary thyroid cancer or a benign thyroid nodule (not recorded which). Some clones in this sample may be carry-over from other donors' samples. The CDR3 runs from the conserved cysteine through the conserved F or W. A D gene is named only where the DNA matches it firmly. The size entry is marked missing in some rows and otherwise reads once, few, many or a size class.

D,size,V,J,CDR3,DNA
TRBD1,many,TRBV5-1,TRBJ1-4,CASSGQGNEKLFF,TGCGCCAGTTCGGGACAGGGTAATGAAAAACTGTTTTTT
-,many,TRBV7-3,TRBJ2-1,CASSLNTVGEQFF,TGTGCCAGCAGCTTAAATACAGTGGGTGAGCAGTTCTTC
TRBD2,medium-sized,TRBV12-3/TRBV12-4,TRBJ2-1,CASNRLADNEQFF,TGTGCCAGCAATAGACTAGCGGACAATGAGCAGTTCTTC
TRBD1,many,TRBV9,TRBJ2-1,CASSGTGGAEDWSYNEQFF,TGTGCCAGCAGCGGGACAGGGGGCGCCGAGGATTGGTCCTACAATGAGCAGTTCTTC
-,medium-sized,TRBV19,TRBJ1-5,CASKTGQLRQPQHF,TGTGCCAGTAAGACGGGCCAGTTGAGGCAGCCCCAGCATTTT
-,-,TRBV30,TRBJ2-3,CAWGQTHTHYF,TGTGCCTGGGGACAGACACATACGCATTATTTT
TRBD2,many,TRBV10-2,TRBJ2-1,CASSARGLGGTNEQFF,TGCGCCAGCAGTGCCCGGGGACTAGGGGGGACCAATGAGCAGTTCTTC
TRBD2,medium-sized,TRBV6-1,TRBJ2-3,CASSESHRRLALGPDTQYF,TGTGCCAGCAGTGAGAGCCACCGGAGACTAGCCCTCGGCCCGGATACGCAGTATTTT
TRBD1,many,TRBV12-3/TRBV12-4,TRBJ2-5,CASSPFEDRGETQYF,TGTGCCAGCAGCCCATTCGAGGACAGGGGGGAGACCCAGTACTTC
TRBD2,-,TRBV11-3,TRBJ2-1,CASSPTSGRGNEQFF,TGTGCCAGCAGCCCCACTAGCGGGAGAGGAAATGAGCAGTTCTTC
-,-,TRBV7-2,TRBJ2-7,CASSLGQTAYEQYF,TGTGCCAGCAGCTTAGGTCAGACTGCCTACGAGCAGTACTTC
-,-,TRBV10-3,TRBJ1-3,CVISERSGGGGNTIYF,TGTGTCATCAGTGAGAGGTCCGGGGGCGGTGGAAACACCATATACTTT
TRBD1,medium-sized,TRBV7-3,TRBJ1-3,CASSSGTEGNTIYF,TGTGCCAGCAGCTCCGGGACAGAAGGAAACACCATATATTTT
TRBD2,medium-sized,TRBV19,TRBJ2-1,CASSRELAGGPSEQFF,TGTGCCAGTAGTAGAGAGCTAGCGGGGGGGCCGAGTGAGCAGTTCTTC
TRBD1,medium-sized,TRBV20-1,TRBJ1-6,CSARPGQGYNSPLHF,TGCAGTGCTAGACCGGGACAGGGTTATAATTCACCCCTCCACTTT
TRBD2,many,TRBV5-1,TRBJ2-3,CASSLVLSGDTDTQYF,TGCGCCAGCAGCTTGGTACTTAGCGGGGACACAGATACGCAGTATTTT
-,-,TRBV6-1,TRBJ2-7,CASNPYGAYEQYF,TGTGCCAGCAATCCCTATGGTGCCTACGAGCAGTACTTC
-,many,TRBV9,TRBJ2-3,CASSATGTNTDTQYF,TGTGCCAGCAGCGCGACGGGAACCAACACAGATACGCAGTATTTT
TRBD1,medium-sized,TRBV12-3/TRBV12-4,TRBJ2-1,CASSLGQGTGTNEQFF,TGTGCCAGCAGTTTAGGCCAAGGGACAGGGACCAATGAGCAGTTCTTC
TRBD1,few,TRBV6-1,TRBJ1-2,CASSELIGGAGGYTF,TGTGCCAGCAGTGAATTAATAGGGGGCGCGGGTGGCTACACCTTC
TRBD1,many,TRBV4-1,TRBJ1-5,CASSHHDRGGNQPQHF,TGCGCCAGCAGCCATCACGACAGGGGCGGCAATCAGCCCCAGCATTTT
TRBD2,many,TRBV4-2,TRBJ2-2,CASSRGTSGNTGELFF,TGTGCCAGCAGCCGGGGGACTAGCGGAAACACCGGGGAGCTGTTTTTT
-,many,TRBV2,TRBJ1-5,CASKDSNQPQHF,TGTGCCAGCAAGGACAGCAATCAGCCCCAGCATTTT
-,medium-sized,TRBV6-1,TRBJ1-6,CASSAPGRRYNSPLHF,TGTGCCAGCAGTGCCCCTGGGCGGCGATATAATTCACCCCTCCACTTT
-,-,TRBV7-6,TRBJ1-5,CASSPRRRTSGGPHQPQHF,TGTGCCAGCAGCCCAAGGAGGAGGACTAGCGGGGGGCCCCATCAGCCCCAGCATTTT
-,medium-sized,TRBV20-1,TRBJ2-7,CSASATNSGLEQYF,TGCAGTGCTAGCGCCACTAATTCGGGCCTCGAGCAGTACTTC
-,medium-sized,TRBV7-2,TRBJ2-7,CASSLAWGTTYEQYF,TGTGCCAGCAGCTTAGCTTGGGGGACCACTTACGAGCAGTACTTC
TRBD2,many,TRBV5-8,TRBJ2-2,CASSVGGANTGELFF,TGTGCCAGCAGCGTCGGGGGGGCGAACACCGGGGAGCTGTTTTTT
-,-,TRBV30,TRBJ2-7,CAWSTGKSGSYEQYF,TGTGCCTGGAGTACCGGAAAGTCGGGTTCCTACGAGCAGTACTTC